This TCR beta chain stems from a study of CD8+ T cells in alopecia areata. As for treatment: oral pan-JAK inhibitor, 5-10 mg twice daily. As regards this clone: Other DNA sequences in this specimen translate into the identical CDR3.

cDNA reverse transcribed from extracted RNA served as the sequencing template. Sequencing was performed with immunoSEQ multiplex PCR; in TCRdb, only in-frame clones are kept and a portion is missing. Here the sample spans a few hundred thousand clones, approximately 60% being singletons. Per the germline V gene, CDR1 is GTSNPN and CDR2 is SVGIG (reference sequence). V lost 5 bases and J 1 base, leaving 5 bases between the germline ends. The CDR3 loop spans 11 amino acids. Here the sequenced sample was CD4+ T cells sorted from blood, taken between weeks 51 and 54, from a patient treated with tofacitinib. This TCR came from a human donor with alopecia areata. J is TRBJ2-5 and V is TRBV30; maybe TRBD2 (5 bases). The CDR3 reads CAWRGQETQYF. Here the CDR3 DNA reads TGTGCCTGGCGGGGCCAAGAGACCCAGTACTTC.